The 29 T cell receptor beta chains below come from one sample, sequenced in a study of blood T cell repertoires in COVID-19 (TCRdb year 2020). Library preparation used the immunoSEQ multiplex PCR assay. TCRdb carries this immuneACCESS record with in-frame sequences only. Its versions omit some clonotypes, under half of them owing to an unresolved V gene in the studies checked, with the rest unexplained. A total of some 100,000 clones appear in this sample, roughly four fifths of them only once. Approximately 13% of the sample is held by the ten biggest clonotypes. Source material: peripheral blood. These receptors all stem from a human donor in a cohort sampled during active COVID-19.

This clone turned up a few times. The chain combines TRBV7-6 with TRBJ2-3, with 9 positions matching TRBD1. The CDR3 totals 18 residues. The V gene's germline CDR1 is SGHVS and CDR2 FNYEAQ. The V gene end was trimmed by 1 base and the J gene end by 3 bases; junction bases not matched to a gene: 11. CDR3 nucleotides: TGTGCCAGCAGCTTAGTTAGTATGGGACAGGGAAGAACAGATACGCAGTATTTT. This translates into CASSLVSMGQGRTDTQYF.

J is TRBJ2-7 and V is TRBV11-2, with D possibly TRBD1 on 5 matching bases. This CDR3 spans 13 amino acids. Per germline, CDR1 SGHAT and CDR2 FQNNGV. V gave up 6 bases and J gave up 2 bases, with 11 bases separating them. CDR3 amino acids: CASRPAGTYEQYF. The CDR3 DNA reads TGTGCCAGCAGACCAGCAGGGACCTACGAGCAGTACTTC. The full variable domain, its missing parts supplied by reference TRBV11-2 and TRBJ2-7, is EAGVAQSPRYKIIEKRQSVAFWCNPISGHATLYWYQQILGQGPKLLIQFQNNGVVDDSQLPKDRFSAERLKGVDSTLKIQPAKLEDSAVYLCASRPAGTYEQYFGPGTRLTVT.

The chain carries TRBV6-6 and TRBJ1-1; D unresolved. Trimming removed 7 bases at V and 8 bases at J, with 20 bases between. Per the germline V gene, CDR1 is MNHNY and CDR2 is SVGAGI (reference sequence). This CDR3 spans 14 amino acids. The CDR3 region is CASTPTPGGPEAFF. In nucleotides, the CDR3 is TGTGCCAGCACTCCCACTCCAGGTGGCCCCGAAGCTTTCTTT.

There are a few counts of this clone. V and J are TRBV5-1 and TRBJ1-3, with a weak D call TRBD1 (5 bases). Trimming took off 3 bases at V and 0 bases at J, with 16 bases between the two ends. This CDR3 contains 17 residues. CDR1 and CDR2 (germline): SGHRS, YFSETQ. CDR3 loop: CASSWGDRKSSGNTIYF. DNA of the CDR3: TGCGCCAGCAGCTGGGGGGACCGAAAAAGCTCTGGAAACACCATATATTTT.

Points on this clone: A junction end diverges from the germline sequence, so it may reflect a read error. The chain uses TRBV12-3 or TRBV12-4 and TRBJ1-1; possible D gene TRBD1, 5 bases. The CDR3 has 12 residues. The CDR3 DNA follows: TGTGCCAGCAGTTTTTCCGGGACTGGAGCTTTCTTT. Protein sequence: CASSFSGTGAFF.

This chain links TRBV7-2 with TRBJ1-5, with D possibly TRBD1 on 6 matching bases. The V gene lost 5 bases and the J gene lost 5 bases, with 13 bases spanning the gap. The germline V gene has CDR1 SGHTA and CDR2 FQGNSA. This CDR3 spans 14 amino acids. The CDR3 region is CASSPRQAYQPQHF. The CDR3 coding sequence is TGTGCCAGCAGCCCGAGACAGGCCTATCAGCCCCAGCATTTT.

V usage is TRBV7-2 and J usage is TRBJ1-2; no firm D call. The CDR3 extends over 15 amino acids. Germline assignment: CDR1 SGHTA and CDR2 FQGNSA. V lost 5 bases and J 4 bases, leaving 17 bases between the germline ends. CDR3 bases: TGTGCCAGCAGCCCGATCGATGGGCTCCTCTATGGCTACACCTTC. It translates to CASSPIDGLLYGYTF.

The V call is TRBV19, the J call TRBJ1-5; 8 bases agree with TRBD1. J was trimmed by 6 bases and V by 0 bases; bases with no gene match: 4. The CDR3 is 15 residues long. The V gene's germline CDR1 is LNHDA and CDR2 SQIVND (reference sequence). The CDR3 loop reads CASSIDRGPGQPQHF. The CDR3 region has the DNA TGTGCCAGTAGTATAGACAGGGGGCCCGGTCAGCCCCAGCATTTT.

The rearrangement uses TRBV7-2 and TRBJ2-7; TRBD1 is a possible D gene (5 bases). The CDR3 totals 13 residues. V was trimmed by 0 bases and J by 4 bases, leaving 7 bases between them. The germline gives CDR1 SGHTA, CDR2 FQGNSA. The CDR3 sequence is CASSLATAYEQYF. The CDR3 DNA sequence: TGTGCCAGCAGCTTAGCGACAGCATACGAGCAGTACTTC. Together with reference TRBV7-2 and TRBJ2-7, the CDR3 gives the full variable domain: GAGVSQSPSNKVTEKGKDVELRCDPISGHTALYWYRQSLGQGLEFLIYFQGNSAPDKSGLPSDRFSAERTGGSVSTLTIQRTQQEDSAVYLCASSLATAYEQYFGPGTRLTVT.

V is TRBV25-1 and J is TRBJ2-1; 14 positions match TRBD2. From germline, CDR1 is MGHDK and CDR2 SYGVNS. The CDR3 runs to 16 residues. DNA for the CDR3: TGTGCTACTGGGACTAGCGGGGGAAGCTCCTACAATGAGCAGTTCTTC. This encodes CATGTSGGSSYNEQFF.

Remarks on this clone: At one boundary the junction diverges from the germline segment, which might be a read error. The chain recombines TRBV6-5 with TRBJ2-1, with TRBD1 matching over 9 bases. Germline V CDR1 and CDR2: MNHEY, SVGAGI. The CDR3 runs 13 residues. CDR3 sequence: CASSQAGGQGNIF. Written as DNA, the CDR3 is TGTGCCAGCAGCCAAGCCGGGGGACAGGGTAACATCTTC.

V and J are TRBV13 and TRBJ1-6, with D tentatively TRBD1 (5 bases). V was trimmed by 5 bases and J by 6 bases, leaving 11 bases between them. The germline V gene encodes CDR1 PRHDT and CDR2 FYEKMQ (reference sequence). This CDR3 is 14 amino acids long. The CDR3 DNA sequence: TGTGCCAGCAGCAGAGACCAGGGTAATTCACCCCTCCACTTT. Amino acid sequence: CASSRDQGNSPLHF. Using reference TRBV13 and TRBJ1-6 for the parts outside the CDR3, the full variable domain is AAGVIQSPRHLIKEKRETATLKCYPIPRHDTVYWYQQGPGQDPQFLISFYEKMQSDKGSIPDRFSAQQFSDYHSELNMSSLELGDSALYFCASSRDQGNSPLHFGNGTRLTVT.

The CDR3: CASSLQGAGSPLHF. The CDR3 bases are TGTGCCAGCAGCTTACAGGGGGCCGGTTCACCCCTCCACTTT. The chain combines TRBV7-3 with TRBJ1-6; 8 nucleotides match TRBD1. This CDR3 has 14 residues. In germline, CDR1 is SGHTA, CDR2 FQGTGA. V was clipped by 2 bases and J by 9 bases; unmatched bases: 3.

The chain employs TRBV3-1 (or the pseudogene TRBV3-2) and TRBJ1-2, with 8 bases fitting TRBD1. The CDR3 is 13 amino acids. V was pared by 5 bases and J by 8 bases, with 7 bases of the junction left unmatched. Germline V gene lookup returns CDR1 LGHDT and CDR2 YNNKEL (reference sequence). CDR3 sequence (DNA): TGTGCCAGCAGCAACCAGGGGGCGCAGGGCTACACCTTC. This sequence encodes CASSNQGAQGYTF.

This clone was seen more than once but under ten times. The V and J genes are TRBV19 and TRBJ1-5; D is perhaps TRBD1 (6 bases). Germline CDR1 and CDR2: LNHDA and SQIVND (reference sequence). Trimming stripped 10 bases from V and 5 bases from J, with 36 bases between. The CDR3 is made up of 20 amino acids. CDR3 coding DNA: TGTGCCACCTCCCGGTGGGGCGCGGGTGGGGGCCAGGTCGTAGATCAGCCCCAGCATTTT. This codes for CATSRWGAGGGQVVDQPQHF. Complete variable domain (other parts from reference TRBV19 and TRBJ1-5): DGGITQSPKYLFRKEGQNVTLSCEQNLNHDAMYWYRQDPGQGLRLIYYSQIVNDFQKGDIAEGYSVSREKKESFPLTVTSAQKNPTAFYLCATSRWGAGGGQVVDQPQHFGDGTRLSIL.

The chain recombines TRBV28 with TRBJ2-1; a weak D match, TRBD1 (5 bases). Germline V gene sequence: CDR1 MDHEN, CDR2 SYDVKM. This CDR3 contains 15 residues. V lost 9 bases, J lost 0 bases, and 15 bases lay in between. The CDR3 is CASSGPGLSYNEQFF. DNA of the CDR3: TGTGCCAGTTCAGGGCCAGGTCTCTCCTACAATGAGCAGTTCTTC.

V and J are TRBV6-5 and TRBJ1-5, with 8 nucleotides matching TRBD1. Germline V gene data show CDR1 as MNHEY and CDR2 as SVGAGI. The V and J ends lost 5 bases and 6 bases, in that order; junction bases with no gene match: 9. There are 15 residues in the CDR3. As DNA, the CDR3 is TGTGCCAGCAGTCCGAGGCAGGGGGCAGGTCAGCCCCAGCATTTT. Encoded protein: CASSPRQGAGQPQHF.

This chain connects TRBV11-1 to TRBJ2-5; TRBD2 is a possible D gene (5 bases). The V gene lost 5 bases and the J gene lost 3 bases, with 10 bases spanning the gap. CDR1 is SGHAT, CDR2 FQDESV, per germline (reference sequence). The CDR3 runs to 13 residues. CDR3 sequence: CASSPDYEETQYF. The CDR3 bases are TGTGCCAGCAGCCCCGACTACGAAGAGACCCAGTACTTC.

The V and J genes are TRBV18 and TRBJ2-5, with D possibly matching TRBD2 (6 bases). This CDR3 comprises 14 residues. Trimming pared 6 bases from V and 2 bases from J, leaving 13 bases between. CDR1 KGHSH and CDR2 LQKENI come from the germline V gene. CDR3 region: CASSFTGGQETQYF. CDR3 coding DNA: TGTGCCAGCTCTTTCACCGGGGGTCAAGAGACCCAGTACTTC. The whole variable domain, remainder taken from reference TRBV18 and TRBJ2-5, is NAGVMQNPRHLVRRRGQEARLRCSPMKGHSHVYWYRQLPEEGLKFMVYLQKENIIDESGMPKERFSAEFPKEGPSILRIQQVVRGDSAAYFCASSFTGGQETQYFGPGTRLLVL.

CDR3 residues: CASSLGAGDTFGYTF. CDR3 sequence (DNA): TGTGCCAGCAGCTTGGGGGCAGGGGATACCTTTGGCTACACCTTC. The chain uses TRBV5-6 and TRBJ1-2; D is perhaps TRBD1 (6 bases). This CDR3 is built from 15 residues. Germline CDR1 reads SGHDT; CDR2 reads YYEEEE. The ends were cut back, 0 bases at V and 7 bases at J, with 16 bases in the middle.

The rearrangement links TRBV24-1 to TRBJ2-2, with 10 bases that match TRBD1. Germline V gene sequence: CDR1 KGHDR, CDR2 SFDVKD. The CDR3 has 14 residues. V was clipped by 12 bases and J by 5 bases; unmatched bases: 8. The CDR3 protein is CAAAGTGVTGELFF. The CDR3 DNA sequence: TGTGCCGCAGCCGGGACAGGGGTAACCGGGGAGCTGTTTTTT.

V gene TRBV4-2 combines with J gene TRBJ1-2, with D possibly matching TRBD1 (5 bases). The germline V gene has CDR1 LGHNA and CDR2 YNFKEQ. This CDR3 region has 12 residues. V was cut by 4 bases and J by 8 bases, with 11 bases left in between. CDR3 bases: TGTGCCAGCAGCCTTGGGGCGGTAGGCTACACCTTC. This codes for CASSLGAVGYTF.

The chain employs TRBV19 and TRBJ1-1; possible D gene TRBD1, 6 bases. The length of the CDR3 is 14 residues. The ends were cut back, 2 bases at V and 6 bases at J, with 13 bases in the middle. The germline CDR1 and CDR2 sequences are LNHDA and SQIVND (reference sequence). Written as DNA, the CDR3 is TGTGCCAGTAGTATACCGGGACACTGGGCTGAAGCTTTCTTT. Residues: CASSIPGHWAEAFF.

This clone was recorded once. The chain carries TRBV3-1 (or the pseudogene TRBV3-2) and TRBJ2-3; 7 positions agree with TRBD2. Trimming cost V 0 bases and J 1 base; bases outside gene matches: 1. Looked up from germline, CDR1 is LGHDT and CDR2 is YNNKEL (reference sequence). This CDR3 is built from 15 residues. CDR3 in amino acids: CASSQDGRGTDTQYF. CDR3 bases: TGTGCCAGCAGCCAAGATGGGAGGGGCACAGATACGCAGTATTTT.

The V gene is TRBV3-1 (or the pseudogene TRBV3-2), the J gene TRBJ2-7, with D possibly being TRBD1 (5 bases). The CDR3 consists of 13 residues. From germline, CDR1 is LGHDT and CDR2 YNNKEL (reference sequence). The V end was cut by 4 bases, the J end by 3 bases, with 10 bases between. This CDR3 reads CASSLRQYYEQYF. The CDR3 DNA follows: TGTGCCAGCAGCCTCCGACAGTACTACGAGCAGTACTTC.

The J gene is TRBJ2-7, the V gene TRBV19, with 8 bases matching TRBD1. Germline trimming cut 5 bases from V and 4 bases from J; bases unmatched to any gene: 7. The germline V gene has CDR1 LNHDA and CDR2 SQIVND (reference sequence). This CDR3 contains 14 residues. CDR3 loop: CASSSRDRRYEQYF. In nucleotides, the CDR3 is TGTGCCAGTAGTTCCCGGGACAGGAGGTACGAGCAGTACTTC.

The chain combines TRBV4-3 with TRBJ2-5; the match to TRBD2 covers 8 bases. This CDR3 contains 18 residues. CDR1 and CDR2 from the germline V gene are LGHNA and YSLEER. V shed 1 base and J 5 bases; nucleotides not matched to a gene: 15. CDR3 protein: CASSQVVGLGGGRETQYF. CDR3 in DNA: TGCGCCAGCAGCCAAGTTGTGGGACTAGGGGGGGGGCGGGAGACCCAGTACTTC.

This clone appeared a single time. The rearrangement joins TRBV7-2 to TRBJ2-3, with TRBD2 matching over 12 bases. J lost 4 bases, V lost 4 bases, and 3 bases had no gene match. Germline lookup yields CDR1 SGHTA and CDR2 FQGNSA. This CDR3 is 15 amino acids long. The CDR3 coding sequence is TGTGCCAGCAGCTCTAGCGGGGGGGGAGCAGATACGCAGTATTTT. It yields the protein CASSSSGGGADTQYF.

The chain couples TRBV7-9 to TRBJ2-7, with D possibly TRBD2 on 6 matching bases. This CDR3 has 16 residues. With 5 bases removed from V and 3 bases from J, the gap between germline ends came to 20 bases. CDR1 and CDR2 from the germline V gene are SEHNR and FQNEAQ (reference sequence). The DNA for the CDR3 is TGTGCCAGCAGCCCGGGACTCACTTATATCCACTACGAGCAGTACTTC. This translates into CASSPGLTYIHYEQYF.